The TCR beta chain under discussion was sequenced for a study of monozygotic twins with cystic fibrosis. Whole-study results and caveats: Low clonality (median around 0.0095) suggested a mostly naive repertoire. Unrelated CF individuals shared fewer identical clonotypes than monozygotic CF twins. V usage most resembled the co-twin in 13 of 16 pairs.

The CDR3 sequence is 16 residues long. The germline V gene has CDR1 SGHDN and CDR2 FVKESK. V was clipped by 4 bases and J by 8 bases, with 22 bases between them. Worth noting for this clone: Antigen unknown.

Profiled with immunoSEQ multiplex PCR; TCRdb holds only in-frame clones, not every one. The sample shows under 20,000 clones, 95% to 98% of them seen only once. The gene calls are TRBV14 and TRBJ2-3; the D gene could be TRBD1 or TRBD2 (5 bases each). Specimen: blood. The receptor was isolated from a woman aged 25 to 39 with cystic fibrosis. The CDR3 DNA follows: TGTGCCAGCAGCCGGACGAGGGGACGCCTAATGGGTACGCAGTATTTT. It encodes CASSRTRGRLMGTQYF.